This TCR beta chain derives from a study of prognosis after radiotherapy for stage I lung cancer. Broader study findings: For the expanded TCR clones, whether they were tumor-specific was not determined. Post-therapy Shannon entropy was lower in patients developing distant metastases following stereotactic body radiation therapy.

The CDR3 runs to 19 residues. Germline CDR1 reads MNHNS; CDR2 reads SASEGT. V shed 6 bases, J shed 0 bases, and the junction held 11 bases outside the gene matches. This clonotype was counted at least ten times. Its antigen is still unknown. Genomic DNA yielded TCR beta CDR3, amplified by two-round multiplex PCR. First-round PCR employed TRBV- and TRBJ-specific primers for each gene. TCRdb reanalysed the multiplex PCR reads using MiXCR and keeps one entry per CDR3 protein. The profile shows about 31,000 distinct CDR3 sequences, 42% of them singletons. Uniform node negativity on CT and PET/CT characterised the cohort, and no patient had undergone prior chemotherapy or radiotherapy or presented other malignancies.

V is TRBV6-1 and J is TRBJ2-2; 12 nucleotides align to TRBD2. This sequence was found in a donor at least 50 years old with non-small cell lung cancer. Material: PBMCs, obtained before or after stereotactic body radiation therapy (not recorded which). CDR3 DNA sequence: TGTGCCAGCAGATTACTGACTAGCGGGGGAGTCGCGAACACCGGGGAGCTGTTTTTT. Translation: CASRLLTSGGVANTGELFF.